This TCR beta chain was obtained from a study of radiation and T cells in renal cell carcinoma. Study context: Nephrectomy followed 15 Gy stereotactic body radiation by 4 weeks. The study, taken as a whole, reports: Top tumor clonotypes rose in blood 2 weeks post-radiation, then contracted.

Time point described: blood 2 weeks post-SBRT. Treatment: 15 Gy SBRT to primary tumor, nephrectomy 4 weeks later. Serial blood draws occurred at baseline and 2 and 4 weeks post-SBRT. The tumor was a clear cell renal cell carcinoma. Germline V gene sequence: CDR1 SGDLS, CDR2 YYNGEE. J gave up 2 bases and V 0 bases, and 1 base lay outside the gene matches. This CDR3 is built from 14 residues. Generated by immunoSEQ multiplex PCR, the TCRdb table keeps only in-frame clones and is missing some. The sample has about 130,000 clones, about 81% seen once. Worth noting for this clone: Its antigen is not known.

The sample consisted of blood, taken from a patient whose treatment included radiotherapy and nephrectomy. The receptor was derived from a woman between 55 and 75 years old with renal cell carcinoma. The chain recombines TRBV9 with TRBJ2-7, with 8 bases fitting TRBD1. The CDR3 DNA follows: TGTGCCAGCAGCGTAGGGGGACAGGCCTACGAGCAGTACTTC. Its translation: CASSVGGQAYEQYF.